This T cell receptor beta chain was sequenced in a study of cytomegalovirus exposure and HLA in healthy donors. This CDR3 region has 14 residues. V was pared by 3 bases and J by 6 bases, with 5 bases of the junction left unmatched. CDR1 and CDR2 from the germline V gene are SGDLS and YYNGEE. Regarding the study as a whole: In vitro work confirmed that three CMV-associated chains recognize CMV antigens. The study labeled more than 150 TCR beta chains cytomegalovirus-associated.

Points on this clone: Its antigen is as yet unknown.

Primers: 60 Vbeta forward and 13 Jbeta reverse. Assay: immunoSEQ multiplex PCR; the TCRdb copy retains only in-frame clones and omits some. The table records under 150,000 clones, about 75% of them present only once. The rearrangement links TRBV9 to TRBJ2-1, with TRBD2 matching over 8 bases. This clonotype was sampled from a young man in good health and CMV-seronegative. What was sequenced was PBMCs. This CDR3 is CASSALAGGNEQFF. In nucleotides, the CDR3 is TGTGCCAGCAGCGCTTTGGCGGGGGGCAATGAGCAGTTCTTC.